Here is one TCR beta chain with its context. The data stem from a study of T cells after yellow fever vaccination. Germline loops: CDR1 ENHRY, CDR2 SYGVKD. This CDR3 spans 14 amino acids. Trimming left V 6 bases short and J 0 bases short, with 11 bases between. TCRdb called the 5' RACE reads again in MiXCR, with one record for every CDR3 protein. Among some 390,000 distinct CDR3 sequences, around 20% were seen once, and the ten largest hold 18%. This clonotype was sampled from a man in his late teens or twenties who received the YFV17D yellow fever vaccine. This specimen was PBMCs, taken before the yellow fever booster vaccination. This chain connects TRBV10-3 to TRBJ2-5; D may be TRBD1 or TRBD2 (6 bases each). CDR3 in amino acids: CAIRRGLNQETQYF. The DNA of the CDR3 is TGTGCCATCAGACGGGGGCTAAACCAAGAGACCCAGTACTTC.